This T cell receptor (beta chain) was profiled in a study of T cell repertoires in aging, cancer and after chemotherapy. After removal of 5 bases from V and 4 bases from J, the junction contained 10 bases not matched to a gene. The CDR3 spans 15 residues. Germline V gene sequence: CDR1 MNHEY, CDR2 SVGEGT. Amplification of TCR beta used genomic DNA extracted from peripheral blood. Multiplex touch-down PCR with TRB-A/B primers amplified rearranged V-D-J TRB sequences. TCRdb independently ran MiXCR on the multiplex PCR reads; one entry per CDR3 protein. Of 10,000 to 13,000 distinct CDR3 sequences listed, about 24% are singletons.

Material for sequencing was blood. The receptor was isolated from a human donor in good health. V and J are TRBV6-2 or TRBV6-3 and TRBJ1-2, with TRBD1 identical over 7 bases. This chain's CDR3 is CASSRDLGQSYGYTF. For the CDR3, the DNA is TGTGCCAGCAGTCGGGACCTGGGACAGTCCTATGGCTACACCTTC.